This TCR beta chain came from a study of blood T cell repertoires in COVID-19. Only in-frame clones appear in the TCRdb table, and some are missing; sequencing was by immunoSEQ multiplex PCR. The sample holds 150,000 to 200,000 clones, around 89% seen once. The length of the CDR3 is 15 residues. Germline lookup yields CDR1 MNHEY and CDR2 SMNVEV (reference sequence). Between the trimmed V and J ends, which lost 4 bases and 7 bases, there was a span of 16 bases. This TCR came from a man aged 18-30 years who had recovered from COVID-19. Sequencing used peripheral blood. The chain is built from TRBV27 and TRBJ2-2; maybe TRBD1 (6 bases). DNA for the CDR3: TGTGCCAGCAGTTCTCATACCTTAGGGGGCGGGGAGCTGTTTTTT. Its translation is CASSSHTLGGGELFF.